This T cell receptor (beta chain) was captured in a study of T cells after yellow fever vaccination. Study results and limitations: Researchers report a weaker secondary response that nonetheless peaked faster, day 5 versus 15.

In TCRdb, the 5' RACE reads were re-called with MiXCR into one record per CDR3 protein. The sample records 300,000 to 450,000 distinct CDR3 sequences, 8.1% being singletons. Comments on this clonotype: Its antigen is unknown.

This TCR derives from a young man who received the YFV17D yellow fever vaccine. The sequences come from PBMCs, collected roughly seven weeks after the first yellow fever vaccination.

The CDR3 protein is CASSFRDRGMDEQYF. As DNA, the CDR3 is TGTGCCAGCAGCTTCCGGGACAGGGGCATGGACGAGCAGTACTTC. This chain joins TRBV5-4 and TRBJ2-7, with 10 bases fitting TRBD1. Germline trimming cut 2 bases from V and 5 bases from J; bases unmatched to any gene: 7. The CDR3 covers 15 residues. Germline values: CDR1 SGHNT, CDR2 YYREEE (reference sequence).